This TCR beta chain was observed in a study of blood T cell repertoires in COVID-19. Overall study: Material from acute and convalescent COVID-19 was sourced from the United States, Italy and Spain.

The V gene's germline CDR1 is SGHRS and CDR2 YFSETQ. Trimming cost V 1 base and J 3 bases, with 10 bases left between them. This CDR3 is built from 14 residues. Clones were read by immunoSEQ multiplex PCR, and TCRdb kept only the in-frame ones, dropping some. The sample records about 250,000 clones, 70% to 90% being singletons. V usage is TRBV5-1 and J usage is TRBJ2-5; D is possibly TRBD1 (6 bases). The receptor comes from a woman aged 60-75 years with active or convalescent COVID-19. Sequenced: peripheral blood. The CDR3 DNA sequence: TGCGCCAGCAGCTTGCAGGCAGGGGAAGAGACCCAGTACTTC. Translated: CASSLQAGEETQYF.